What follows describes a single T cell receptor beta chain. Its matching antigen is unknown. The sample originates from a study of shared clonotypes between healthy human individuals. The germline V gene has CDR1 GTSNPN and CDR2 SVGIG (reference sequence). V gave up 2 bases and J gave up 6 bases, with 17 bases separating them. This CDR3 has 16 amino acids. Here immunoSEQ multiplex PCR was the method, and the copy in TCRdb shows in-frame clones only, minus some. The sample holds 2 million to 3 million clones; over 85% are singletons and the top ten take approximately 0.37%. Findings and caveats of the study: Researchers sampled only blood; tissue repertoires likely differ.

The gene calls are TRBV30 and TRBJ1-6; TRBD1 might be the D (5 bases). The sample consisted of naive CD4+ T cells from PBMCs. Documented subset: CD45RA+ positively selected. This sequence was found in a man younger than 35 in good health. Some clones in this sample may be carry-over from other donors' samples. CDR3 loop: CAWSPPGGRANSPLHF. As DNA, the CDR3 is TGTGCCTGGAGTCCCCCGGGGGGGAGGGCTAATTCACCCCTCCACTTT.